These T cell receptor beta chains were read from a single sample in a study of blood T cell repertoires in COVID-19. The data were produced by immunoSEQ multiplex PCR, yet TCRdb's version contains in-frame clones alone and is incomplete. The sample holds around 430,000 clones, around nine tenths seen once. Sequenced input: PBMCs or T cells enriched from blood (not recorded which). These receptors were obtained from a woman aged 45 to 65 who had recovered from COVID-19. Each CDR3 is given with its conserved first and last residue. A D gene is named only where the DNA matches it firmly.

cdr3_aa	cdr3_length	d_call	v_call
CASSPDRGNGYTF	13	.	TRBV18
CASSQQGVVAFF	12	TRBD1	TRBV4-3
CASTLAGVPGETQYF	15	TRBD2	TRBV2
CASSLVGTPNTGELFF	16	.	TRBV5-1
CATSKEGAGGTDTQYF	16	TRBD1	TRBV15
CASSRLPDRAPNSPLHF	17	TRBD1	TRBV5-1
CASSLDSSGNTIYF	14	.	TRBV5-1
CASSVRQGTNTEAFF	15	TRBD1	TRBV19
CASSWTGIFTDTQYF	15	TRBD1	TRBV5-5
CASSPDPRTGGTSEAFF	17	TRBD1	TRBV7-2
CASSPVTGQETQYF	14	.	TRBV18
CASSETARLEDTGELFF	17	.	TRBV7-8
CAWSAGSNTEAFF	13	.	TRBV30
CATSSIRGGDGYTF	14	.	TRBV15
CASSLYQRDEQFF	13	.	TRBV13
CASSSPSGQRFYGYTF	16	.	TRBV28
CSASRLAGGVGELFF	15	TRBD2	TRBV20-1
CASSPINLGGPTYGYTF	17	.	TRBV11-2
CACPGLGPGNTIYF	14	.	TRBV30
CASSKQGNQPQHF	13	.	TRBV28
CATSDSRQGKAGYQAFF	17	TRBD1	TRBV24-1
CASSFVAGGRNIQYF	15	TRBD2	TRBV7-8
CASSSPGQGIVDEQYF	16	TRBD1	TRBV28